This T cell receptor (beta chain) was observed in a study of T cell repertoires in cytomegalovirus infection. This clonotype has a count of ten or more. TCRdb used MiXCR to reprocess the reads, holding one entry per CDR3 protein. The sample includes about 250,000 distinct CDR3 sequences, 6.5% of them seen just once. The CDR3 totals 14 residues. The germline gives CDR1 SGHTA, CDR2 FQGNSA. Unmatched junction bases numbered 8, after V lost 8 bases and J lost 6 bases. The sample taken for sequencing was PBMCs. This TCR came from a human donor in good health (CMV status not recorded). Some clones in this sample may be carry-over from other donors' samples. The J gene is TRBJ2-7, the V gene TRBV7-2; 12 bases match TRBD1. The CDR3 DNA sequence: TGTGCCAGCGGTTATCGGGACAGGGGGCGCGAGCAGTACTTC. It specifies CASGYRDRGREQYF.